The 8 T cell receptor beta chains below all came from one sample that was sequenced in a study of blood T cell repertoires in COVID-19. Profiling relied on immunoSEQ multiplex PCR, and the TCRdb table lists in-frame clones only, not all of them. Among around 250,000 clones listed, around 87% were seen once. The sequencing sample was made of peripheral blood. These receptors were collected from a man aged 18-30 years with active or convalescent COVID-19.

The rearrangement joins TRBV7-9 to TRBJ2-1; a possible D gene is TRBD1 (6 bases). Germline V gene lookup returns CDR1 SEHNR and CDR2 FQNEAQ (reference sequence). This CDR3 is 11 amino acids long. Trimming shortened V by 11 bases and J by 7 bases, and 12 bases separated the two germline ends. CDR3 DNA: TGTGCCGGCGGAACAGGGAATGAGCAGTTCTTC. Amino acid sequence: CAGGTGNEQFF.

On this clone itself: A read error is likely, as this CDR3 ends without the conserved phenylalanine or tryptophan. The limits of the CDR3 on the DNA are not certain, so only TCRdb's listed CDR3 is given. The chain has TRBV23-1 and TRBJ1-4; the DNA was not compared with TRBD1, the D call given in the table. TRBV23-1 qualifies as an ORF whose function is uncertain. 11 amino acids form the CDR3, both terminal residues included. The CDR3 sequence is CASSHLDRGRN.

The chain is built from TRBV6-6 and TRBJ2-5, with 10 nucleotides matching TRBD1. J gave up 5 bases and V 6 bases, and 6 bases lay outside the gene matches. CDR1 and CDR2 from the germline V gene are MNHNY and SVGAGI (reference sequence). The CDR3 runs to 14 residues. The CDR3 loop reads CASRLGQGLETQYF. The CDR3 nucleotides are TGTGCCAGCAGGTTGGGACAGGGGTTGGAGACCCAGTACTTC.

The chain has TRBV19 and TRBJ2-1, with a possible D match to TRBD2 (5 bases). V was trimmed by 7 bases and J by 6 bases, leaving 13 bases between them. This CDR3 comprises 13 residues. Germline CDR1 LNHDA, CDR2 SQIVND (reference sequence). The CDR3 sequence: CASTHEGPNEQFF. In DNA, the CDR3 is TGTGCCAGTACCCATGAGGGTCCCAATGAGCAGTTCTTC.

The chain joins TRBV2 to TRBJ2-7; 10 bases are a match to TRBD1. Germline CDR1 reads SNHLY; CDR2 reads FYNNEI. V lost 6 bases and J lost 2; bases outside the gene matches: 7. The CDR3 runs to 15 residues. For the CDR3, the DNA is TGTGCCAGCAGAGAAACCGGGACAGGGGCCTACGAGCAGTACTTC. This gives the protein CASRETGTGAYEQYF.

The chain carries TRBV7-9 and TRBJ2-7; 7 bases line up with TRBD1. J gave up 6 bases and V 5 bases, and 10 bases lay outside the gene matches. Germline V gene sequence: CDR1 SEHNR, CDR2 FQNEAQ (reference sequence). CDR3 length: 14 residues. The chain's CDR3 is CASSQTGTDGEQYF. The CDR3 region has the DNA TGTGCCAGCAGCCAAACCGGGACAGACGGCGAGCAGTACTTC.

The V call is TRBV2, the J call TRBJ1-5; 8 bases agree with TRBD1. This CDR3 spans 16 amino acids. The germline V gene has CDR1 SNHLY and CDR2 FYNNEI. V was clipped by 6 bases and J by 1 base; unmatched bases: 8. This CDR3 reads CASSFSGGLSNQPQHF. CDR3 in DNA: TGTGCCAGCAGCTTCTCAGGGGGCCTAAGCAATCAGCCCCAGCATTTT.

The chain joins TRBV11-3 to TRBJ1-4; 10 bases line up with TRBD1. CDR1 and CDR2 (germline): SGHNT, YENEEA. This CDR3 is 14 amino acids long. V gave up 4 bases and J gave up 8 bases; unmatched junction bases: 4. The DNA for the CDR3 is TGTGCCAGCAGCTCGGACAGGGGGAACGAAAAACTGTTTTTT. Translating gives CASSSDRGNEKLFF.